One and the same sample provided the 6 T cell receptor beta chains below, sequenced in a study of Graves' ophthalmopathy and Graves' hyperthyroidism. Investigators amplified TCR beta CDR3 regions from RNA transcripts. First-round RT-PCR relied on HTBI primers, and a second-round multiplex PCR came next. TCRdb reprocessed the multiplex PCR reads via MiXCR and lists one record per CDR3 protein. The table records 650,000 to 900,000 distinct CDR3 sequences, roughly 40% of them present only once. Sequencing was carried out using peripheral blood. The receptors derive from an adult man with Graves' ophthalmopathy.

This clonotype was detected only a few times. The chain couples TRBV2 to TRBJ2-7, with a possible D match to TRBD1 (6 bases). CDR3 length equals 14 residues. The germline V gene encodes CDR1 SNHLY and CDR2 FYNNEI. V lost 5 bases and J 4 bases, leaving 15 bases between the germline ends. The DNA of the CDR3 is TGTGCCAGCAGTCCGACAGGTTTTCGTTACGAGCAGTACTTC. Amino acids: CASSPTGFRYEQYF. The full variable domain, rest sourced from reference TRBV2 and TRBJ2-7, is EPEVTQTPSHQVTQMGQEVILRCVPISNHLYFYWYRQILGQKVEFLVSFYNNEISEKSEIFDDQFSVERPDGSNFTLKIRSTKLEDSAMYFCASSPTGFRYEQYFGPGTRLTVT.

There are many counts of this clonotype. The V gene is TRBV2, the J gene TRBJ1-1; D is undetermined. The CDR3 totals 14 residues. V gave up 7 bases and J gave up 1 base, with 13 bases separating them. From germline, CDR1 is SNHLY and CDR2 FYNNEI. CDR3 sequence reads: CASKRTGRNTEAFF. Here the CDR3 DNA reads TGTGCCAGCAAACGAACCGGGAGGAACACTGAAGCTTTCTTT. The full variable domain, completed using reference TRBV2 and TRBJ1-1, is EPEVTQTPSHQVTQMGQEVILRCVPISNHLYFYWYRQILGQKVEFLVSFYNNEISEKSEIFDDQFSVERPDGSNFTLKIRSTKLEDSAMYFCASKRTGRNTEAFFGQGTRLTVV.

Comment on this clonotype: An end of the junction does not agree with germline; a read error may underlie this. The genes are TRBV24-1 and TRBJ1-5; D uncertain. The V gene's germline CDR1 is KGHDR and CDR2 SFDVKD. The CDR3 runs 16 residues. CDR3 protein: CASSLSYTLRNQPQHF. The DNA of the CDR3 is TGTGCCAGCAGTTTAAGTTACACCTTACGCAATCAGCCCCAGCATTTT.

This clonotype was detected a few times. The V and J genes are TRBV15 and TRBJ2-2; tentative D call: TRBD1 (5 bases). The CDR3 consists of 14 residues. V was trimmed by 2 bases and J by 5 bases, leaving 9 bases between them. Germline V CDR1 and CDR2: LNHNV, YYDKDF (reference sequence). CDR3 protein: CATSRPRVTGELFF. The CDR3 DNA reads as TGTGCCACCAGCAGACCCAGGGTGACCGGGGAGCTGTTTTTT.

At least ten counts were recorded for this clonotype. The gene calls are TRBV12-3 or TRBV12-4 and TRBJ1-5; D is perhaps TRBD1 (5 bases). The CDR3 contains 15 residues. Trimming shortened V by 7 bases and J by 0 bases, and 13 bases separated the two germline ends. CDR3: CASMGGGYSNQPQHF. For the CDR3, the DNA is TGTGCCAGCATGGGGGGGGGATATAGCAATCAGCCCCAGCATTTT.

This clonotype has only a few counts. The chain links TRBV19 to TRBJ1-2; 10 positions match TRBD1. The CDR3 is 16 residues long. J lost 4 bases, V lost 0 bases, and 5 bases had no gene match. Germline assignment: CDR1 LNHDA and CDR2 SQIVND (reference sequence). The CDR3 region is CASSIESGTGAYGYTF. In DNA form, the CDR3 reads TGTGCCAGTAGTATAGAGTCGGGGACAGGGGCCTATGGCTACACCTTC.